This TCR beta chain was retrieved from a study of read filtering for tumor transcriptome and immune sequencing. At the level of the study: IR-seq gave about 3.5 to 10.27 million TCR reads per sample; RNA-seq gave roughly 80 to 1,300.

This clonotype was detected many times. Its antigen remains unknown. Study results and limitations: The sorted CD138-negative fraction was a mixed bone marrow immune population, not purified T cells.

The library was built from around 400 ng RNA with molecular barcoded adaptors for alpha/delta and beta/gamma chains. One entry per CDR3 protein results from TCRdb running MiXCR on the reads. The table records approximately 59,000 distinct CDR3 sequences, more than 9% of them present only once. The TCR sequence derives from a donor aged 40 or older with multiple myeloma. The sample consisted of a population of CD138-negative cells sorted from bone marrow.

The CDR3 region is CASSKGLAGGLDTQYF. CDR3 sequence (DNA): TGTGCCAGCAGCAAAGGACTAGCGGGGGGTTTAGATACGCAGTATTTT. The chain carries TRBV9 and TRBJ2-3, with 14 positions matching TRBD2. Germline values: CDR1 SGDLS, CDR2 YYNGEE. V shed 4 bases and J 5 bases; nucleotides not matched to a gene: 6. The CDR3 runs to 16 residues.